This TCR beta chain was documented in a study of T cell repertoires in cytomegalovirus infection (dated by TCRdb to between 2019 and 2020). With regard to the full study: Recently identified HLA-C-restricted CMV epitopes, whose presentation resists viral immunomodulation, were targeted by peptide stimulations together with well-studied HLA-B-restricted epitopes. The HLA type of each donor mattered for the analysis, because public TCR beta signatures pointed to carriage of CMV infection along with the matching HLA type.

About this clonotype itself: What antigen it recognizes has not been identified. One base away there is no much larger clone; base qualities are not given.

Taken with the paper, the label for treatment or condition translates to: in vitro stimulation with specific CMV peptide epitopes to enrich CMV-specific T cells. The CDR1 and CDR2 encoded by the germline V gene are MDHEN and SYDVKM. Spanning cysteine to phenylalanine, the CDR3 consists of 17 amino acids. Only the CDR3 region is kept as DNA, spanning 51 bases read in frame from base 1. V ends up 4 bases short and J 0 bases short, with an unmatched junction base count of 8. The sample was run on an Illumina HiSeq 1500. TCRdb reanalyzed the raw reads on its own, using fastp at Q25 for trimming and MiXCR for clone calling, and kept in-frame beta chains. Duplicate CDR3 protein sequences are folded into a single record with the most common DNA and genes. The sample yields approximately 1,000,000 distinct CDR3 sequences; around 32% were counted once. The ten largest make up 13% of the sample. General study outcomes and caveats: In both this cohort and an independent cohort of 352 donors, the cumulative frequency of public TCR beta family members distinguished carriers of CMV infection plus the relevant HLA type. In the ex vivo response, HLA-C-restricted CMV-specific TCR beta clonotypes were dominant, and in two of eight donors the single most frequent clonotype came from this HLA-C-restricted group.

The chain couples TRBV28 to TRBJ2-3; 9 junctional bases match TRBD2. The sequence was collected from a human donor in good health (CMV status not recorded). Some clones in this sample may be carry-over from other donors' samples. The sequences come from cultured CD8+ T cells from PBMCs, collected from culture after CMV antigen stimulation. The nucleotide sequence reads TGTGCCAGCAGTTCCGACCTAGCGGGGCTTAGCACAGATACGCAGTATTTT. Translated, it gives CASSSDLAGLSTDTQYF.